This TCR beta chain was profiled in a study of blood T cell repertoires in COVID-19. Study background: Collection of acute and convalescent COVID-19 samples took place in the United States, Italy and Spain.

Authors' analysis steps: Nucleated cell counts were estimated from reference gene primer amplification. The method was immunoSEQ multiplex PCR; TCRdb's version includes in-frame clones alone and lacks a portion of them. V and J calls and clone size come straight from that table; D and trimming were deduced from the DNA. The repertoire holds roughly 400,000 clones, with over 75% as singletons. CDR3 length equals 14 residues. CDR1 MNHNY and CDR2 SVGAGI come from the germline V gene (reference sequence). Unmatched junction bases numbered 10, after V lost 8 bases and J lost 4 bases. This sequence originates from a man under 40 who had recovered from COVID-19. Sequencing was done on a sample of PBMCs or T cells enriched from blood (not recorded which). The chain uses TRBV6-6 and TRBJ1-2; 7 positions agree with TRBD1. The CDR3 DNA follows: TGTGCCAGCCGCAACCCCGGGACAGCCTATGGCTACACCTTC. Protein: CASRNPGTAYGYTF.